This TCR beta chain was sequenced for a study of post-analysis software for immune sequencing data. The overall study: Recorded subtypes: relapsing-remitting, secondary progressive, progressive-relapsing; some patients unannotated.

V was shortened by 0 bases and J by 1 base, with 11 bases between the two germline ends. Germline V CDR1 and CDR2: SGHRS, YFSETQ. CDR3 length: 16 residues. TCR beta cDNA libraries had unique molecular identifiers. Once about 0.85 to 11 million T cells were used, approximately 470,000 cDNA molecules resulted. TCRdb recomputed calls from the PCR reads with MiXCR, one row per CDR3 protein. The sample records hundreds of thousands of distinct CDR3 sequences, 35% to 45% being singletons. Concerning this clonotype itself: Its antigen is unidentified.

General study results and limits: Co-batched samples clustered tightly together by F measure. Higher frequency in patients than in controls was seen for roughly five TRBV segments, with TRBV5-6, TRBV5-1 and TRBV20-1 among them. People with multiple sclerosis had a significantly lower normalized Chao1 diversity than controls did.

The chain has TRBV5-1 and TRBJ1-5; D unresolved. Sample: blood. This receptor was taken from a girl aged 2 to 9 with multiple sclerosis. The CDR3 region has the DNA TGCGCCAGCAGCTTGGATGGGTTAGGGAGCAATCAGCCCCAGCATTTT. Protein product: CASSLDGLGSNQPQHF.